Listed here are 23 T cell receptor beta chains from one sample, sequenced in a study of T cell repertoires in cytomegalovirus infection. Antigens of these TCRs are unknown. TCRdb redid the calling of the reads with MiXCR, one entry per CDR3 protein. Here the sample spans roughly 500,000 distinct CDR3 sequences, 25% to 35% being singletons. Source: cultured PBMCs, taken from culture after CMV antigen stimulation. The source is a human donor in good health (CMV status not recorded). Some clones in this sample may be carry-over from other donors' samples.

The chain joins TRBV5-1 to TRBJ1-1; D is undetermined. Germline V gives CDR1 SGHRS, CDR2 YFSETQ. Trimming took off 1 base at V and 6 bases at J, with 16 bases between the two ends. The CDR3 sequence is 15 residues long. The CDR3 coding sequence is TGCGCCAGCAGCTTGCAGTCGGGCTTTAACGCTGAAGCTTTCTTT. Its translation is CASSLQSGFNAEAFF. Full variable domain (missing parts from reference TRBV5-1 and TRBJ1-1): KAGVTQTPRYLIKTRGQQVTLSCSPISGHRSVSWYQQTPGQGLQFLFEYFSETQRNKGNFPGRFSGRQFSNSRSEMNVSTLELGDSALYLCASSLQSGFNAEAFFGQGTRLTVV.

The chain has TRBV24-1 and TRBJ2-1; 10 bases agree with TRBD2. Germline V gene data show CDR1 as KGHDR and CDR2 as SFDVKD. The V gene end was trimmed by 8 bases and the J gene end by 3 bases; junction bases not matched to a gene: 15. The CDR3 has 18 residues. CDR3 DNA sequence: TGTGCCACCACTAGCGGGAGACTGACCACCCCTAACTACAATGAGCAGTTCTTC. This gives the protein CATTSGRLTTPNYNEQFF.

The chain combines TRBV28 with TRBJ2-7, with a tentative D call TRBD1 (6 bases). Germline V lookup: CDR1 MDHEN, CDR2 SYDVKM. The CDR3 has 13 residues. The ends were cut back, 6 bases at V and 1 base at J, with 10 bases in the middle. CDR3 nucleotides: TGTGCCAGCAGCGGCAGGGGTTCCTACGAGCAGTACTTC. It yields the protein CASSGRGSYEQYF.

The chain has TRBV6-2 or TRBV6-3 and TRBJ2-1; perhaps D is TRBD1 or TRBD2 (5 bases each). The V end lost 0 bases, the J end lost 9 bases, and 18 bases lay between the germline ends. Per the germline V gene, CDR1 is MNHEY and CDR2 is SVGEGT. The CDR3 sequence is 16 residues long. The CDR3 loop reads CASSYSKRGLRGEQFF. The CDR3 DNA follows: TGTGCCAGCAGTTACTCGAAGAGGGGTCTAAGGGGTGAGCAGTTCTTC.

This clonotype was counted a few times. The DNA for the CDR3 is TGTGCCAGCAGTGAATACTGGGGGTCCTACAATGAGCAGTTCTTC. Translated, it gives CASSEYWGSYNEQFF. The rearrangement joins TRBV6-1 to TRBJ2-1; D is tentatively TRBD1 or TRBD2 (5 bases each). Germline V gene lookup returns CDR1 MNHNS and CDR2 SASEGT. The V and J ends lost 2 bases and 1 base respectively, with 9 bases between them. The CDR3 totals 15 residues.

J is TRBJ1-2 and V is TRBV7-2; no reliable D call. V was pared by 1 base and J by 2 bases, with 11 bases between. Germline assignment: CDR1 SGHTA and CDR2 FQGNSA. The CDR3 runs to 15 residues. CDR3 in amino acids: CASSLEFGQNYGYTF. CDR3 coding DNA: TGTGCCAGCAGCTTAGAGTTCGGGCAAAACTATGGCTACACCTTC. The full variable domain, its missing parts supplied by reference TRBV7-2 and TRBJ1-2, is GAGVSQSPSNKVTEKGKDVELRCDPISGHTALYWYRQSLGQGLEFLIYFQGNSAPDKSGLPSDRFSAERTGGSVSTLTIQRTQQEDSAVYLCASSLEFGQNYGYTFGSGTRLTVV.

This chain links TRBV29-1 with TRBJ1-2; 8 positions match TRBD1. Germline loops: CDR1 SQVTM, CDR2 ANQGSEA. V dropped 6 bases and J dropped 7; count of bases not matched to a gene: 13. The CDR3 length is 14 residues. The CDR3 region is CSVIPRGRYGGYTF. The DNA for the CDR3 is TGCAGCGTGATCCCCAGGGGGCGGTATGGTGGCTACACCTTC. The whole variable domain, filled in from reference TRBV29-1 and TRBJ1-2, reads SAVISQKPSRDICQRGTSLTIQCQVDSQVTMMFWYRQQPGQSLTLIATANQGSEATYESGFVIDKFPISRPNLTFSTLTVSNMSPEDSSIYLCSVIPRGRYGGYTFGSGTRLTVV.

V usage is TRBV19 and J usage is TRBJ1-2; 8 bases agree with TRBD1. Germline trimming cut 4 bases from V and 3 bases from J; bases unmatched to any gene: 22. The CDR3 extends over 20 amino acids. CDR1 LNHDA and CDR2 SQIVND come from the germline V gene (reference sequence). The DNA of the CDR3 is TGTGCCAGTAGTACGACCGGCCCATTTAAAGAGCAGGGGGCTGACTATGGCTACACCTTC. Amino acids: CASSTTGPFKEQGADYGYTF.

A note on this clonotype: A much bigger clone sits one base away, suggesting this may be a read error. This chain joins TRBV7-2 and TRBJ2-1, with D possibly TRBD2 on 6 matching bases. Germline-derived CDR1 and CDR2 are SGHTA and FQGNSA. This CDR3 region has 14 residues. This CDR3 reads CASRQPGLYNGQFF. The CDR3 coding sequence is TGTGCCAGCAGACAACCGGGACTTTACAATGGGCAGTTCTTC.

The chain employs TRBV6-6 and TRBJ2-7; weak D call: TRBD1 (6 bases). Germline V gene lookup returns CDR1 MNHNY and CDR2 SVGAGI (reference sequence). Deletions cut 6 bases from V and 4 bases from J, with 16 bases between. The CDR3 spans 14 residues. The CDR3 DNA follows: TGTGCCAGCAGCCCAAGGGGACACGTGTACGAGCAGTACGTC. Residues: CASSPRGHVYEQYV.

This sequence joins TRBV5-4 and TRBJ2-1, with D maybe TRBD1 (5 bases). The V gene lost 0 bases and the J gene lost 15 bases, with 16 bases spanning the gap. The CDR3 is made up of 13 amino acids. The germline CDR1 and CDR2 sequences are SGHNT and YYREEE (reference sequence). The CDR3 sequence is CASSLAPGQGAFF. In DNA, the CDR3 is TGTGCCAGCAGCTTGGCCCCCGGCCAGGGTGCGTTCTTC.

This clonotype showed up just once. A much larger clone differs by one base, so this may be a read error. CDR3 sequence: CAGSIEDRTYNEQFF. DNA of the CDR3: TGTGCCGGTAGTATAGAGGATAGAACCTACAATGAGCAGTTCTTC. This rearrangement joins TRBV19 to TRBJ2-1; D is ambiguous. The CDR3 is 15 amino acids. The V gene's germline CDR1 is LNHDA and CDR2 SQIVND (reference sequence).

The V gene is TRBV18, the J gene TRBJ1-1; D gene uncertain. Trimming shortened V by 2 bases and J by 0 bases, and 7 bases separated the two germline ends. Per germline, CDR1 KGHSH and CDR2 LQKENI. CDR3 size: 14 residues. The CDR3 bases are TGTGCCAGCTCACCAAATTCCGTGAACACTGAAGCTTTCTTT. Encoded protein: CASSPNSVNTEAFF.

The V and J genes are TRBV7-3 and TRBJ2-3; D is undetermined. Per the germline V gene, CDR1 is SGHTA and CDR2 is FQGTGA. The CDR3 sequence is 15 residues long. Trimming took 0 bases from V and 5 from J, leaving 12 bases between them. Here the CDR3 reads CASSLTPGQRDTQYF. CDR3 nucleotides: TGTGCCAGCAGCTTAACCCCGGGCCAACGAGATACGCAGTATTTT. Full variable domain (rest looked up from reference TRBV7-3 and TRBJ2-3): GAGVSQTPSNKVTEKGKYVELRCDPISGHTALYWYRQSLGQGPEFLIYFQGTGAADDSGLPNDRFFAVRPEGSVSTLKIQRTERGDSAVYLCASSLTPGQRDTQYFGPGTRLTVL.

This sequence joins TRBV12-3 or TRBV12-4 and TRBJ2-7; D call uncertain. CDR3 length: 11 amino acids. V was cut by 8 bases and J by 9 bases, with 14 bases left in between. CDR3 amino acids: CASASGGRQYV. The CDR3 nucleotides are TGTGCCAGCGCGTCCGGTGGCCGGCAGTACGTC.

J is TRBJ2-3 and V is TRBV6-2 or TRBV6-3; no clear D. Germline CDR1 MNHEY, CDR2 SVGEGT. The CDR3 spans 12 residues. Trimming took off 6 bases at V and 2 bases at J, with 6 bases between the two ends. The CDR3 coding sequence is TGTGCCAGCAGCGGCCACACAGATACGCAGTATTTT. Translating gives CASSGHTDTQYF.

In DNA form, the CDR3 reads TGTGCCAGCTCGATTCCTAGCGGGAGGACCAATGAGCAGTTCTTC. It is translated as CASSIPSGRTNEQFF. The chain recombines TRBV18 with TRBJ2-1; 11 bases map to TRBD2. The CDR3 contains 15 residues. Germline assignment: CDR1 KGHSH and CDR2 LQKENI. The J segment lost 6 bases and the V segment lost 6 bases, leaving 7 bases of the junction unmatched.

The chain employs TRBV7-3 and TRBJ2-1; 8 nucleotides agree with TRBD1. J lost 4 bases, V lost 4 bases, and 6 bases had no gene match. In germline, CDR1 is SGHTA, CDR2 FQGTGA. The CDR3 extends over 15 amino acids. CDR3 in DNA: TGTGCCAGCAGCTACTCAGGGGGCGGGTACAATGAGCAGTTCTTC. It translates to CASSYSGGGYNEQFF.

At least ten counts were recorded for this clonotype. J is TRBJ1-4 and V is TRBV12-3 or TRBV12-4; the D gene is possibly TRBD1 (5 bases). The CDR3 consists of 13 residues. Trimming stripped 6 bases from V and 8 bases from J, with 13 bases between. In nucleotides, the CDR3 is TGTGCCAGCAGAGTGACGGGGGGAGAAAAACTGTTTTTT. Protein: CASRVTGGEKLFF.

In its sample, this clonotype was seen many times. V gene TRBV7-2 combines with J gene TRBJ2-1; TRBD2 agrees at 12 bases. The trim removed 1 base at V and 4 bases at J, leaving 8 bases unmatched. CDR1 and CDR2 from the germline V gene are SGHTA and FQGNSA. The CDR3 is 18 residues long. The CDR3 is CASSLDVRGTSGYNEQFF. The CDR3 region has the DNA TGTGCCAGCAGCTTAGACGTTCGAGGGACTAGCGGGTACAATGAGCAGTTCTTC.

The chain links TRBV6-6 to TRBJ1-1; 9 nucleotides align to TRBD1. V was pared by 6 bases and J by 4 bases, with 6 bases of the junction left unmatched. The germline CDR1 and CDR2 sequences are MNHNY and SVGAGI (reference sequence). The CDR3 is 14 amino acids. The CDR3 loop is CASRTTGGITEAFF. DNA for the CDR3: TGTGCCAGCAGAACTACAGGGGGCATCACTGAAGCTTTCTTT.

This clonotype has a count of ten or more. The chain links TRBV7-2 to TRBJ1-2, with TRBD1 identical over 9 bases. Unmatched junction bases numbered 5, after V lost 5 bases and J lost 4 bases. The length of the CDR3 is 14 residues. CDR1 SGHTA and CDR2 FQGNSA come from the germline V gene. The CDR3 loop is CASSRDRALYGYTF. CDR3 coding DNA: TGTGCCAGCAGCCGGGACAGGGCCCTCTATGGCTACACCTTC.

This clonotype came up many times. The V call is TRBV7-2, the J call TRBJ2-6, with D possibly TRBD1 on 6 matching bases. This CDR3 comprises 18 residues. Germline CDR1 and CDR2: SGHTA and FQGNSA. V shed 3 bases and J shed 3 bases, with 18 bases lying between them. The CDR3 sequence is CASSLGPTGSGGANVLTF. The CDR3 nucleotides are TGTGCCAGCAGCTTGGGCCCAACAGGGAGTGGTGGGGCCAACGTCCTGACTTTC.